Shown below are 26 T cell receptor beta chains from a single sample sequenced in a study of blood T cell repertoires in COVID-19. The method was immunoSEQ multiplex PCR; TCRdb's version includes in-frame clones alone and lacks a portion of them. This sample has about 430,000 clones; more than 80% occur once, and the top ten carry roughly 1.1%. The material sequenced was PBMCs or T cells enriched from blood (not recorded which). These receptors were taken from a man aged 30-40 years who had recovered from COVID-19.

This clone appeared a single time. The CDR3 region is CSAATPNEQFF. The CDR3 DNA sequence: TGCAGTGCCGCCACACCTAATGAGCAGTTCTTC. V and J are TRBV20-1 and TRBJ2-1; no clear D gene. V dropped 6 bases and J dropped 7 bases, with 10 bases sitting between them. Germline CDR1 is DFQATT and CDR2 is SNEGSKA (reference sequence). The CDR3 has 11 residues.

This clone was counted between two and nine times. This chain joins TRBV28 and TRBJ1-2; unclear D gene. V lost 6 bases, J lost 8 bases, and 13 bases lay in between. CDR1 is MDHEN and CDR2 is SYDVKM in the germline V gene. The CDR3 extends over 12 amino acids. CDR3 amino acids: CASSPPGRGYTF. CDR3 nucleotide sequence: TGTGCCAGCAGCCCCCCGGGAAGAGGCTACACCTTC.

The chain combines TRBV3-1 (or the pseudogene TRBV3-2) with TRBJ2-7; 14 bases match TRBD2. V trimming: 4 bases; J trimming: 2 bases; junction bases outside the gene matches: 7. CDR1 is LGHDT and CDR2 is YNNKEL in the germline V gene (reference sequence). This CDR3 region has 17 residues. The CDR3 loop is CASSPKRTSGRTYEQYF. CDR3 sequence (DNA): TGTGCCAGCAGCCCCAAGCGGACTAGCGGGAGGACCTACGAGCAGTACTTC.

This rearrangement joins TRBV28 to TRBJ1-2; 7 positions agree with TRBD1. V dropped 2 bases and J dropped 4; count of bases not matched to a gene: 7. Germline V gene lookup returns CDR1 MDHEN and CDR2 SYDVKM. The CDR3 totals 15 residues. This CDR3 is CASSLRQGVSYGYTF. The CDR3 DNA is TGTGCCAGCAGTTTAAGACAGGGTGTTTCCTATGGCTACACCTTC.

The J gene is TRBJ1-2, the V gene TRBV11-2, with no clear D. The germline CDR1 and CDR2 sequences are SGHAT and FQNNGV. This CDR3 contains 13 residues. Trimming took 3 bases from V and 2 from J, leaving 7 bases between them. The CDR3 DNA is TGTGCCAGCAGCTTGGACTTAAACTATGGCTACACCTTC. It encodes CASSLDLNYGYTF.

This clone came up once. V and J are TRBV24-1 and TRBJ2-3, with D unresolved. This CDR3 spans 18 amino acids. V was trimmed by 1 base and J by 2 bases, leaving 18 bases between them. The germline gives CDR1 KGHDR, CDR2 SFDVKD. CDR3 nucleotide sequence: TGTGCCACCAGTGATTTATGTTTCCAGGAAGAGTACACAGATACGCAGTATTTT. Translated: CATSDLCFQEEYTDTQYF.

The J gene is TRBJ2-1, the V gene TRBV9, with a possible D match to TRBD2 (5 bases). The CDR3 runs to 16 residues. V lost 0 bases, J lost 0 bases, and 10 bases lay in between. In germline, CDR1 is SGDLS, CDR2 YYNGEE. CDR3 amino acids: CASSVGISGSYNEQFF. DNA for the CDR3: TGTGCCAGCAGCGTAGGTATAAGCGGCTCCTACAATGAGCAGTTCTTC.

The rearrangement uses TRBV10-2 and TRBJ1-4; D is possibly TRBD1 (6 bases). The V gene lost 6 bases and the J gene lost 7 bases, with 18 bases spanning the gap. The CDR3 extends over 15 amino acids. Germline V gene data show CDR1 as WSHSY and CDR2 as SAAADI. CDR3 amino acids: CASSVQTGGSEKLFF. As DNA, the CDR3 is TGCGCCAGCAGCGTCCAGACAGGAGGAAGTGAAAAACTGTTTTTT.

The V gene is TRBV11-2, the J gene TRBJ2-3; TRBD2 matches 10 bases. The V gene end was trimmed by 2 bases and the J gene end by 2 bases; junction bases not matched to a gene: 7. This CDR3 is built from 17 residues. Germline-derived CDR1 and CDR2 are SGHAT and FQNNGV. The CDR3 nucleotides are TGTGCCAGCAGCTTACCCCCCGGGACTAGCGTCACAGATACGCAGTATTTT. Protein sequence: CASSLPPGTSVTDTQYF.

The gene calls are TRBV3-1 (or the pseudogene TRBV3-2) and TRBJ1-3, with 7 nucleotides matching TRBD1. V lost 6 bases, J lost 4 bases, and 9 bases stayed unmatched. The germline gives CDR1 LGHDT, CDR2 YNNKEL (reference sequence). CDR3 size: 15 residues. CDR3 in DNA: TGTGCCAGCAGTCAAACAACAGGGGAAGGAAACACCATATATTTT. As protein: CASSQTTGEGNTIYF.

The genes are TRBV7-9 and TRBJ1-2; tentative D call: TRBD1 (5 bases). Germline V gene lookup returns CDR1 SEHNR and CDR2 FQNEAQ (reference sequence). This CDR3 contains 14 residues. V lost 3 bases and J 2 bases, leaving 10 bases between the germline ends. CDR3 loop: CASSFNQGNYGYTF. The CDR3 nucleotides are TGTGCCAGCAGCTTTAATCAGGGCAACTATGGCTACACCTTC.

This clone showed up just once. The chain couples TRBV21-1 to TRBJ2-7; the table's D call, TRBD2, has no DNA check behind it. TRBV21-1 is recorded as a pseudogene. The CDR3 has 15 residues. CDR3 DNA sequence: TGTGCCAGCGGTGAGCGGACTAGCGGAACCTACGAGCAGTACTTC. This translates into CASGERTSGTYEQYF.

The gene calls are TRBV7-8 and TRBJ2-7, with 9 bases aligning to TRBD1. This CDR3 contains 14 residues. J gave up 6 bases and V 1 base, and 4 bases lay outside the gene matches. CDR1 and CDR2 (germline): SGHVS, FQNEAQ. CDR3 coding DNA: TGTGCCAGCAGCTTAGACAGGGGGCGGTCCGAGCAGTACTTC. Its protein is CASSLDRGRSEQYF.

The J gene is TRBJ2-2, the V gene TRBV12-3 or TRBV12-4; the D is unclear. The CDR3 is 13 residues long. The V gene lost 6 bases and the J gene lost 5 bases, with 10 bases spanning the gap. The CDR3: CASSSWPTGELFF. CDR3 in DNA: TGTGCCAGCAGCTCGTGGCCAACCGGGGAGCTGTTTTTT.

The rearrangement uses TRBV6-5 and TRBJ2-7; TRBD1 agrees at 7 bases. The CDR3 runs to 15 residues. Germline V CDR1 and CDR2: MNHEY, SVGAGI. The V segment lost 0 bases and the J segment 4 bases; nucleotides outside the gene matches: 6. The CDR3 sequence: CASSYSWQGVYEQYF. The CDR3, as DNA: TGTGCCAGCAGTTACTCGTGGCAGGGGGTTTACGAGCAGTACTTC.

This clone was found once. The genes are TRBV5-1 and TRBJ1-2; D possibly corresponds to TRBD1 (5 bases). Looked up from germline, CDR1 is SGHRS and CDR2 is YFSETQ. V was pared by 4 bases and J by 6 bases, with 7 bases between. The CDR3 extends over 11 amino acids. CDR3 protein: CASSPGDGYTF. The CDR3 coding sequence is TGCGCCAGCAGCCCGGGGGATGGCTACACCTTC.

This sequence joins TRBV29-1 and TRBJ2-7; D is perhaps TRBD2 (6 bases). From germline, CDR1 is SQVTM and CDR2 ANQGSEA. The V and J ends lost 6 bases and 6 bases respectively, with 18 bases between them. The CDR3 is 13 residues long. In nucleotides, the CDR3 is TGCAGCGTAGGTGGGGGGTCCCGTCTCGAGCAGTACTTC. This sequence encodes CSVGGGSRLEQYF.

The V gene is TRBV12-3 or TRBV12-4, the J gene TRBJ2-1; 7 bases are shared with TRBD2. With 11 bases clipped from V and 1 base from J, the junction kept 5 bases outside the gene matches. The CDR3 has 13 amino acids. The CDR3 sequence is CAGGRSSYNEQFF. CDR3 coding DNA: TGTGCCGGCGGGAGAAGTTCCTACAATGAGCAGTTCTTC.

Comment on this clone: A read error may account for a junction end that differs from germline. CDR3 nucleotides: TGTGCCAGCAGCCCAGAGCGGGAGGCCTACCATGAGCAGTTCTTC. Amino acid sequence: CASSPEREAYHEQFF. The chain has TRBV7-6 and TRBJ2-1; 9 nucleotides align to TRBD2. The CDR3 has 15 amino acids. From germline, CDR1 is SGHVS and CDR2 FNYEAQ.

V and J are TRBV7-3 and TRBJ2-2, with TRBD2 identical over 10 bases. Per germline, CDR1 SGHTA and CDR2 FQGTGA. The junction had 24 bases not matched to a gene; V was cut back by 1 base and J by 7 bases. The CDR3 has 22 residues. CDR3 sequence reads: CASSLIPGLASGTGMVGGELFF. CDR3 DNA: TGTGCCAGCAGCTTAATTCCGGGACTAGCGTCGGGGACCGGGATGGTAGGCGGGGAGCTGTTTTTT.

This clone was observed a single time. The J gene is TRBJ1-1, the V gene TRBV28, with D possibly being TRBD1 (6 bases). Germline assignment: CDR1 MDHEN and CDR2 SYDVKM. The CDR3 runs 15 residues. Deletions cut 7 bases from V and 1 base from J, with 16 bases between. The CDR3 spells CASITGGQANTEAFF. The CDR3 DNA sequence: TGTGCCAGCATAACGGGGGGGCAAGCGAACACTGAAGCTTTCTTT.

This chain uses TRBV2 with TRBJ1-4; D is unresolved. The CDR3 loop spans 14 amino acids. Germline CDR1 SNHLY, CDR2 FYNNEI. V was pared by 5 bases and J by 5 bases, with 12 bases between. CDR3 sequence: CASSKRGENEKLFF. The CDR3 DNA reads TGTGCCAGCAGTAAGCGCGGGGAGAATGAAAAACTGTTTTTT.

The V and J genes are TRBV19 and TRBJ2-2; 12 bases are shared with TRBD2. Germline V gives CDR1 LNHDA, CDR2 SQIVND (reference sequence). The CDR3 spans 19 residues. Germline trimming cut 6 bases from V and 1 base from J; bases unmatched to any gene: 12. The CDR3: CASRPSLWTSGMNTGELFF. The CDR3 bases are TGTGCCAGTAGACCATCCCTATGGACTAGCGGGATGAACACCGGGGAGCTGTTTTTT.

This clone appeared a single time. The rearrangement joins TRBV2 to TRBJ2-3; 8 positions match TRBD1. Germline V gives CDR1 SNHLY, CDR2 FYNNEI. This CDR3 has 15 residues. Germline trimming cut 9 bases from V and 2 bases from J; bases unmatched to any gene: 10. The CDR3 region is CASGQGRFFTDTQYF. CDR3 bases: TGTGCCAGTGGACAGGGACGCTTTTTCACAGATACGCAGTATTTT.

The chain joins TRBV19 to TRBJ2-2, with TRBD1 identical over 7 bases. CDR3 length: 14 residues. Per the germline V gene, CDR1 is LNHDA and CDR2 is SQIVND (reference sequence). V was clipped by 5 bases and J by 4 bases; unmatched bases: 4. The CDR3 loop reads CASSSTGSTGELFF. DNA of the CDR3: TGTGCCAGTAGTTCGACAGGGTCCACCGGGGAGCTGTTTTTT.

The CDR3: CASTRAVIYEQYF. The CDR3 bases are TGTGCCAGCACCCGTGCGGTCATCTACGAGCAGTACTTC. The chain has TRBV21-1 and TRBJ2-7; no DNA check was done on the table's D call, TRBD2. TRBV21-1 corresponds to a pseudogene. This CDR3 region has 13 residues.